A selection of T cell receptor beta chains follows, all from one sample in a study of tumor-infiltrating lymphocytes in oesophageal squamous cell carcinoma. TCRdb re-called the PCR reads with MiXCR, one entry per CDR3 protein. Of approximately 10,000 distinct CDR3 sequences listed, roughly half are singletons. Sequences were obtained from esophageal tumor tissue. All receptors come from a male donor with esophageal squamous cell carcinoma. Each CDR3 is given with its conserved first and last residue.

J,V,CDR3
TRBJ1-2,TRBV28,CASSLRTGTGVIYGYTF
.,TRBV7-9,CASSLDNNYEQYF
TRBJ2-1,TRBV10-3,CAISARRHEQFF
.,TRBV7-8,CASSLKRDSYEQYF
TRBJ2-3,TRBV6-6,CASSYGDRGYADTQYF
TRBJ2-3,TRBV11-2,CASSPTRKRDTTDTQYF
TRBJ2-7,TRBV11-3,CASSLTATGGGEQYF
TRBJ2-5,TRBV7-7,CASSLGPAGVGPIQETQYF
TRBJ2-5,TRBV7-4,CASSPQAGEETQYF
TRBJ2-7,TRBV10-3,CAISKGLAVYEQYF
.,TRBV6-1,CASRGLQSYNEQFF
TRBJ2-5,TRBV7-9,CASSLASGDRAQYF
TRBJ2-4,TRBV5-3,CASSQGARAKNIQYF
TRBJ1-4,TRBV11-2,CASSLSSSNEKLFF
TRBJ2-5,TRBV7-2,CASSLRTPGKTQYF
.,TRBV11-3,CASSLGRTGTGEQFF
TRBJ2-7,TRBV28,CASSSVRGGTYEQYF
TRBJ2-3,TRBV11-2,CASSLLAGGPDLTDTQYF
TRBJ2-7,TRBV6-6,CASSYRVDNEQYF
.,TRBV7-2,CASSLGNSYEQYF
TRBJ2-5,TRBV19,CASSIVGIHRYAVF
TRBJ2-3,TRBV7-2,CASSLGLAVTDTQYF
.,TRBV6-6,CASSSPGLHDNEQFF